This TCR beta chain emerged from a study of early T cells in non-severe SARS-CoV-2 infection. About the research overall: Chains stayed unpaired after sequencing of bulk RNA from unsorted whole blood. Findings and limits, study-wide: In VDJdb matching, anti-spike CD8 responses were favored while private and CD4 specificities went missing.

Attachment of unique molecular identifiers to individual cDNA molecules was performed. TCRdb reprocessed the 5' RACE reads with MiXCR, giving one entry per CDR3 protein. The sample lists about 22,000 distinct CDR3 sequences, approximately 4.4% occurring once. This clonotype was detected many times. Its specificity is not known. The germline V gene has CDR1 SNHLY and CDR2 FYNNEI. Trimming stripped 5 bases from V and 2 bases from J, with 9 bases between. The CDR3 is 13 residues long. This TCR was recovered from an adult who was a healthcare worker with PCR-confirmed SARS-CoV-2 infection or an uninfected control (not recorded which). Sequencing was performed on whole blood. The chain combines TRBV2 with TRBJ1-2; the D gene is possibly TRBD1 (6 bases). CDR3 bases: TGTGCCAGCAGTCCGGACAGCAACTATGGCTACACCTTC. This gives the protein CASSPDSNYGYTF.